These 26 T cell receptor beta chains share one sample of origin, sequenced in a study of cytomegalovirus exposure and HLA in healthy donors (TCRdb year 2017). Libraries were constructed by the immunoSEQ multiplex PCR assay. TCRdb provides this immuneACCESS table in a form limited to in-frame rearrangements. Some clones are lacking; in checked studies, under half of them reflect an unresolved V gene, and why the rest are absent is not known. This sample lists about 120,000 clones; under 90% were detected once. Roughly 2% of the sample is held by the ten biggest clonotypes. The specimen sequenced was PBMCs. All receptors derive from a woman under 30 in good health and CMV-seronegative.

This sequence joins TRBV28 and TRBJ2-7; TRBD1 agrees at 7 bases. Germline CDR1 MDHEN, CDR2 SYDVKM. This CDR3 region has 16 residues. V lost 7 bases, J lost 2 bases, and 14 bases stayed unmatched. CDR3 loop: CASTSLGRQGPYEQYF. The CDR3 DNA is TGTGCCAGCACCTCTCTAGGGAGACAGGGCCCCTACGAGCAGTACTTC.

This chain links TRBV29-1 with TRBJ1-1, with D possibly TRBD1 on 5 matching bases. CDR3 length: 12 amino acids. Between the trimmed V and J ends, which lost 6 bases and 5 bases, there was a span of 13 bases. CDR1 is SQVTM, CDR2 ANQGSEA, per germline. CDR3 nucleotides: TGCAGCGTATCGGGGGTTACAACTGAAGCTTTCTTT. Its protein is CSVSGVTTEAFF.

The V call is TRBV10-2, the J call TRBJ2-1; no clear D gene. The V end was cut by 1 base, the J end by 4 bases, with 2 bases between. CDR3 size: 12 residues. CDR1 WSHSY and CDR2 SAAADI come from the germline V gene. The CDR3 here is CASSELYNEQFF. The CDR3 coding sequence is TGCGCCAGCAGTGAGTTATACAATGAGCAGTTCTTC.

The V gene is TRBV11-2, the J gene TRBJ2-2; D might be TRBD1 (6 bases). This CDR3 region has 17 residues. Trimming took 1 base from V and 1 from J, leaving 13 bases between them. Germline-derived CDR1 and CDR2 are SGHAT and FQNNGV. The CDR3 spells CASSLGFGTRNTGELFF. CDR3 nucleotide sequence: TGTGCCAGCAGCTTAGGTTTCGGGACACGGAACACCGGGGAGCTGTTTTTT.

The chain uses TRBV29-1 and TRBJ2-7; TRBD1 might be the D (5 bases). CDR1 is SQVTM, CDR2 ANQGSEA, per germline. The CDR3 has 15 amino acids. Between the trimmed V and J ends, which lost 4 bases and 4 bases, there was a span of 20 bases. The CDR3 nucleotides are TGCAGCGTTGTCTCAGCCCAGGGCCCAGGGTACGAGCAGTACTTC. It codes for CSVVSAQGPGYEQYF.

J is TRBJ2-7 and V is TRBV18; D may be TRBD1 (6 bases). Germline CDR1 KGHSH, CDR2 LQKENI. V lost 2 bases, J lost 3 bases, and 14 bases lay in between. The CDR3 runs to 15 residues. The CDR3 DNA reads TGTGCCAGCTCACCAGAGACAGGAAAGTACTACGAGCAGTACTTC. Residues: CASSPETGKYYEQYF.

The chain uses TRBV6-6 and TRBJ2-1; 11 nucleotides line up with TRBD2. CDR1 and CDR2 (germline): MNHNY, SVGAGI (reference sequence). The CDR3 length is 15 residues. V shed 4 bases, J shed 2 bases, and the junction held 1 base outside the gene matches. The CDR3 DNA follows: TGTGCCAGCAGTTTACTAGCGGGGGCCTACAATGAGCAGTTCTTC. This encodes CASSLLAGAYNEQFF.

The chain couples TRBV15 to TRBJ1-1; weak D call: TRBD1 (5 bases). Between the trimmed V and J ends, which lost 0 bases and 4 bases, there was a span of 12 bases. The CDR3 has 15 amino acids. Looked up from germline, CDR1 is LNHNV and CDR2 is YYDKDF (reference sequence). CDR3 coding DNA: TGTGCCACCAGCAGAGATAGGGGTCGGAGCACTGAAGCTTTCTTT. Its protein is CATSRDRGRSTEAFF. Variable domain in full (rest from reference TRBV15 and TRBJ1-1): DAMVIQNPRYQVTQFGKPVTLSCSQTLNHNVMYWYQQKSSQAPKLLFHYYDKDFNNEADTPDNFQSRRPNTSFCFLDIRSPGLGDTAMYLCATSRDRGRSTEAFFGQGTRLTVV.

In DNA, the CDR3 is TGTGCCAGCAGTTTAAATTACGAGCAGTACTTC. Its protein product is CASSLNYEQYF. This chain connects TRBV6-1 to TRBJ2-7; D unresolved. This CDR3 region has 11 residues. V was pared by 5 bases and J by 4 bases, with 6 bases between. The germline gives CDR1 MNHNS, CDR2 SASEGT.

The chain combines TRBV13 with TRBJ2-3, with D tentatively TRBD2 (6 bases). The CDR3 has 15 amino acids. V was pared by 5 bases and J by 5 bases, with 17 bases between. In germline, CDR1 is PRHDT, CDR2 FYEKMQ (reference sequence). CDR3 nucleotide sequence: TGTGCCAGCAGCACCCGAGGAGGGCCGGGAGATACGCAGTATTTT. Its translation: CASSTRGGPGDTQYF.

A single count supports this clone. This chain links TRBV5-1 with TRBJ2-3, with TRBD2 as a possible D gene (5 bases). Per germline, CDR1 SGHRS and CDR2 YFSETQ. V lost 5 bases, J lost 0 bases, and 16 bases lay in between. The CDR3 consists of 16 residues. The CDR3 nucleotides are TGCGCCAGCAGTATTGAAGGGAGAACGAGCACAGATACGCAGTATTTT. It translates to CASSIEGRTSTDTQYF.

This CDR3 reads CASSILAGGLNEQFF. CDR3 nucleotides: TGTGCCAGTAGTATTTTAGCGGGAGGGCTAAATGAGCAGTTCTTC. The chain combines TRBV19 with TRBJ2-1, with TRBD2 matching 11 bases. The V gene end was trimmed by 3 bases and the J gene end by 7 bases; junction bases not matched to a gene: 5. Germline values: CDR1 LNHDA, CDR2 SQIVND (reference sequence). The CDR3 runs 15 residues.

This clone was observed a single time. The chain employs TRBV10-3 and TRBJ2-2, with D maybe TRBD2 (6 bases). V shed 10 bases and J shed 2 bases, with 14 bases lying between them. The CDR3 is 14 amino acids. Per germline, CDR1 ENHRY and CDR2 SYGVKD. The CDR3 spells CATAGGLNTGELFF. The DNA of the CDR3 is TGTGCCACCGCAGGAGGGCTAAACACCGGGGAGCTGTTTTTT.

This clone was picked up one time. The chain joins TRBV7-9 to TRBJ1-1, with D possibly being TRBD1 (6 bases). This CDR3 comprises 15 residues. Between the trimmed V and J ends, which lost 5 bases and 5 bases, there was a span of 18 bases. Germline CDR1 reads SEHNR; CDR2 reads FQNEAQ (reference sequence). The DNA of the CDR3 is TGTGCCAGCAGCCCCACCGGGGGAGGGGGTACTGAAGCTTTCTTT. This sequence encodes CASSPTGGGGTEAFF.

The chain recombines TRBV19 with TRBJ2-5; 9 bases are shared with TRBD2. V lost 4 bases and J lost 4; bases outside the gene matches: 4. CDR1 is LNHDA, CDR2 SQIVND, per germline (reference sequence). CDR3 size: 14 residues. CDR3 sequence reads: CASSRGLAPETQYF. CDR3 sequence (DNA): TGTGCCAGTAGTAGGGGACTAGCTCCAGAGACCCAGTACTTC.

The chain links TRBV11-2 to TRBJ2-1, with TRBD1 matching 12 bases. Germline V gene lookup returns CDR1 SGHAT and CDR2 FQNNGV. The CDR3 consists of 19 residues. Unmatched junction bases numbered 13, after V lost 3 bases and J lost 4 bases. The CDR3 protein is CASSFGTGGPLKGYNEQFF. The CDR3, as DNA: TGTGCCAGCAGCTTCGGGACAGGGGGCCCCCTGAAGGGATACAATGAGCAGTTCTTC.

The chain carries TRBV5-6 and TRBJ1-2; 7 bases line up with TRBD1. V was pared by 1 base and J by 6 bases, with 9 bases of the junction left unmatched. The CDR3 runs 15 residues. Germline CDR1 SGHDT, CDR2 YYEEEE. CDR3 sequence reads: CASSLIAGGMNGYTF. DNA for the CDR3: TGTGCCAGCAGCTTGATTGCAGGGGGAATGAATGGCTACACCTTC.

The chain links TRBV14 to TRBJ2-1; D possibly corresponds to TRBD2 (6 bases). Germline lookup yields CDR1 SGHDN and CDR2 FVKESK. The CDR3 is 12 amino acids. Trimming took off 5 bases at V and 8 bases at J, with 10 bases between the two ends. This CDR3 is CASSVLAYEQFF. CDR3 DNA: TGTGCCAGCAGCGTGCTAGCGTATGAGCAGTTCTTC.

This clone was seen a handful of times. The chain uses TRBV4-1 and TRBJ1-5, with 7 bases matching TRBD1. The junction had 3 bases not matched to a gene; V was cut back by 4 bases and J by 0 bases. CDR1 is MGHRA and CDR2 is YSYEKL in the germline V gene. The CDR3 loop spans 15 amino acids. Written as DNA, the CDR3 is TGCGCCAGCAGCCCAGACAGGGCTAGCAATCAGCCCCAGCATTTT. This encodes CASSPDRASNQPQHF.

The chain has TRBV2 and TRBJ1-5; the match to TRBD1 covers 7 bases. Losses at the gene ends were 7 bases for V and 4 bases for J; bases not matched to a gene: 4. This CDR3 is 13 amino acids long. CDR1 is SNHLY and CDR2 is FYNNEI in the germline V gene. In nucleotides, the CDR3 is TGTGCCAGCACCCGGGACAGTAATCAGCCCCAGCATTTT. This translates into CASTRDSNQPQHF.

This chain uses TRBV9 with TRBJ2-1, with a tentative D call TRBD2 (5 bases). The CDR3 consists of 14 residues. CDR1 and CDR2 from the germline V gene are SGDLS and YYNGEE. The V and J ends lost 4 bases and 6 bases respectively, with 14 bases between them. The CDR3 DNA is TGTGCCAGCAGCAGATTAACTAGTTCCAATGAGCAGTTCTTC. This codes for CASSRLTSSNEQFF.

The rearrangement uses TRBV27 and TRBJ2-1; 9 bases line up with TRBD2. Germline V CDR1 and CDR2: MNHEY, SMNVEV (reference sequence). The CDR3 covers 17 residues. The V and J ends lost 6 bases and 0 bases, in that order; junction bases with no gene match: 9. The CDR3 DNA follows: TGTGCCAGCAGCCCTCTGGCGGGAGGGCCCTCCTACAATGAGCAGTTCTTC. Translated, it gives CASSPLAGGPSYNEQFF.

The chain joins TRBV5-4 to TRBJ1-2; TRBD1 matches at 7 bases. This CDR3 has 15 residues. Per germline, CDR1 SGHNT and CDR2 YYREEE (reference sequence). Trimming at V came to 3 bases and at J to 5 bases, leaving 10 bases not matched to a gene. CDR3 sequence: CASSSRGRSLYGYTF. The DNA of the CDR3 is TGTGCCAGCAGCTCTAGGGGGCGGTCCCTTTATGGCTACACCTTC. Combining the CDR3 with reference TRBV5-4 and TRBJ1-2 gives the whole variable domain ETGVTQSPTHLIKTRGQQVTLRCSSQSGHNTVSWYQQALGQGPQFIFQYYREEENGRGNFPPRFSGLQFPNYSSELNVNALELDDSALYLCASSSRGRSLYGYTFGSGTRLTVV.

This rearrangement joins TRBV6-6 to TRBJ2-3, with TRBD2 identical over 11 bases. The CDR3 sequence is 15 residues long. Germline V lookup: CDR1 MNHNY, CDR2 SVGAGI (reference sequence). The trim removed 6 bases at V and 2 bases at J, leaving 4 bases unmatched. CDR3 amino acids: CASRTGLAVTDTQYF. The CDR3 DNA sequence: TGTGCCAGCAGGACGGGACTAGCGGTCACAGATACGCAGTATTTT.

The V and J genes are TRBV5-1 and TRBJ2-1; D unresolved. Germline V gives CDR1 SGHRS, CDR2 YFSETQ. This CDR3 is 13 amino acids long. The V end lost 4 bases, the J end lost 6 bases, and 11 bases lay between the germline ends. This CDR3 is CASSLDLPNEQFF. The CDR3 DNA reads TGCGCCAGCAGCCTTGACTTACCCAATGAGCAGTTCTTC.

Notes on this clone: Mismatch with germline at one junction end may stem from a read error. CDR3 in amino acids: CSVEGEGTGELFF. DNA of the CDR3: TGCAGCGTGGAAGGGGAGGGCACCGGGGAGCTGTTTTTT. V is TRBV29-1 and J is TRBJ2-2; 7 bases are shared with TRBD2. CDR1 SQVTM and CDR2 ANQGSEA come from the germline V gene. The CDR3 length is 13 residues.